This TCR beta chain was captured in a study of shared clonotypes between healthy human individuals. Findings and caveats of the study: An anticipated effect of sequencing depth on clonotype sharing among donors was recognized.

Samples underwent the assay at deep level. Sequenced by immunoSEQ multiplex PCR; TCRdb stores in-frame clones only, minus some. The sample has some 2.3 million clones, about 92% seen once; the top ten hold under 0.45%. With regard to this clone: The antigen remains undetermined.

The germline CDR1 and CDR2 sequences are ENHRY and SYGVKD. V shed 6 bases and J shed 1 base, with 22 bases lying between them. The CDR3 has 18 amino acids. The chain links TRBV10-3 to TRBJ2-1; D is possibly TRBD2 (6 bases). The clonotype originates from a man younger than 35 in good health. Some clones in this sample may be carry-over from other donors' samples. The sequenced sample consisted of naive CD4+ T cells from PBMCs. Subset given: CD45RA+ positively selected. CDR3 nucleotide sequence: TGTGCCATCAGGTCGGGAGTTTGGGTGGATTCTTCCTACAATGAGCAGTTCTTC. This codes for CAIRSGVWVDSSYNEQFF.